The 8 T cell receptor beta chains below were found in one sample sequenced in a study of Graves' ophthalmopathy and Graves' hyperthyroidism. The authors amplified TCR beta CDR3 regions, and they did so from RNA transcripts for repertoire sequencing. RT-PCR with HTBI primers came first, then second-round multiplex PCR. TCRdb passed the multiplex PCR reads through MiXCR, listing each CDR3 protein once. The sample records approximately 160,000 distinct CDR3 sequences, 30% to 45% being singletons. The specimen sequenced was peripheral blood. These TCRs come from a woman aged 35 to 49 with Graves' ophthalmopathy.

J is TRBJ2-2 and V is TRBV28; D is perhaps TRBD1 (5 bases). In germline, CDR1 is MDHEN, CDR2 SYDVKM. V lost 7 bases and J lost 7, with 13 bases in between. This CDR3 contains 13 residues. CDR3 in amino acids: CASNTRASGELFF. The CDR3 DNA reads TGTGCCAGCAACACCAGGGCAAGCGGGGAGCTGTTTTTT.

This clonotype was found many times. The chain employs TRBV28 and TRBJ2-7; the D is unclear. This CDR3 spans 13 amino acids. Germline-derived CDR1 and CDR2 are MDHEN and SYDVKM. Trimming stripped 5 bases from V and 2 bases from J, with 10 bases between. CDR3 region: CASSVLSPYEQYF. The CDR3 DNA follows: TGTGCCAGCAGTGTTCTTTCACCCTACGAGCAGTACTTC.

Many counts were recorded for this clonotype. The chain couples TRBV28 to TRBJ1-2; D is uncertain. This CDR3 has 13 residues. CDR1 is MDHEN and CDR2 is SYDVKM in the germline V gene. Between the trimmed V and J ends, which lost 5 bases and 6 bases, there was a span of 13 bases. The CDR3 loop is CASSPGGYDGYTF. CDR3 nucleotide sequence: TGTGCCAGCAGTCCCGGTGGATACGATGGCTACACCTTC.

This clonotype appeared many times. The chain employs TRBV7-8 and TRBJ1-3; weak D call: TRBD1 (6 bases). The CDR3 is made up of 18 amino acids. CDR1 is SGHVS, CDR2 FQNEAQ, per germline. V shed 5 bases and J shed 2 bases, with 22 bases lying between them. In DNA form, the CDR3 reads TGTGCCAGCAGCCCTAGGTCCACAGGGTCTGGAGCTGGAAACACCATATATTTT. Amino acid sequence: CASSPRSTGSGAGNTIYF.

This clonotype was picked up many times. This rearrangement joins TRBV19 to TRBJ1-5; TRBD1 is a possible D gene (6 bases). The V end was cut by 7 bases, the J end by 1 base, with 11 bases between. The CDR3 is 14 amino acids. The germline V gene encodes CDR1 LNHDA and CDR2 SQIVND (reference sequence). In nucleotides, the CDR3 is TGTGCCAGTAAACACAGGGTGAGCAATCAGCCCCAGCATTTT. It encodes CASKHRVSNQPQHF. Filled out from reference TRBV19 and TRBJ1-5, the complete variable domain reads DGGITQSPKYLFRKEGQNVTLSCEQNLNHDAMYWYRQDPGQGLRLIYYSQIVNDFQKGDIAEGYSVSREKKESFPLTVTSAQKNPTAFYLCASKHRVSNQPQHFGDGTRLSIL.

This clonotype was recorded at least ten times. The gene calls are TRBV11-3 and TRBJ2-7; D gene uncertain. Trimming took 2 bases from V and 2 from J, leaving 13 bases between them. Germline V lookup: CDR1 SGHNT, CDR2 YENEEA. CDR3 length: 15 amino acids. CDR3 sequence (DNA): TGTGCCAGCAGCTTATCTACCGGCGGAACCTACGAGCAGTACTTC. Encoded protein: CASSLSTGGTYEQYF.

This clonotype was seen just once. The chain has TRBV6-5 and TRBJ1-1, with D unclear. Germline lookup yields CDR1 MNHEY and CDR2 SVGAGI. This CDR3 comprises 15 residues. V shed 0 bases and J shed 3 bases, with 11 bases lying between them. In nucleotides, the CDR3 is TGTGCCAGCAGTTACTCGAATGTGGGCTACACTGAAGCTTTCTTT. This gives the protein CASSYSNVGYTEAFF.

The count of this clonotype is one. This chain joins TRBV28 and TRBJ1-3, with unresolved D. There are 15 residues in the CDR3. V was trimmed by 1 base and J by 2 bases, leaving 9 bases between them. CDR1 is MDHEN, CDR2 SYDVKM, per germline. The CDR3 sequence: CASSLSGLPGNTIYF. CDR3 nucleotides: TGTGCCAGCAGTTTATCCGGGTTGCCTGGAAACACCATATATTTT.